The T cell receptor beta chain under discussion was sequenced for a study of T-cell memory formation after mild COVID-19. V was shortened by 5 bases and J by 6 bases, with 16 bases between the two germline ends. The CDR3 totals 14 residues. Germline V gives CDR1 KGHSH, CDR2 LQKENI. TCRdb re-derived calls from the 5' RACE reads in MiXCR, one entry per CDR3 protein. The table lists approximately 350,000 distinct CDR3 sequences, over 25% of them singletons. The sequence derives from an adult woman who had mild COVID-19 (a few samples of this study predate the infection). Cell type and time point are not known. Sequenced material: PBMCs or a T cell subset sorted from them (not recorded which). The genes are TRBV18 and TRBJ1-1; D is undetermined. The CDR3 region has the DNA TGTGCCAGCTCAACCTACACGGGAAACCCTGAAGCTTTCTTT. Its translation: CASSTYTGNPEAFF.